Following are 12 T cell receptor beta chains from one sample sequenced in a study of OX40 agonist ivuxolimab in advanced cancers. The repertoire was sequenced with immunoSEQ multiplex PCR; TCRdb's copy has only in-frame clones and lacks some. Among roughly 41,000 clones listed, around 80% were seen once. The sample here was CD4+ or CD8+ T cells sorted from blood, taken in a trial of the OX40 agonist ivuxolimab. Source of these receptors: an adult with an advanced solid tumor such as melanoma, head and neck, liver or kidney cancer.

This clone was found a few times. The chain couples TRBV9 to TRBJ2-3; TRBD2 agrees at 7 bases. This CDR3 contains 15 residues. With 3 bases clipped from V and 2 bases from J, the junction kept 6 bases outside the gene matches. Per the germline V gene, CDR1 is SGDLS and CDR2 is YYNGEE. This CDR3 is CASSGEGNPTDTQYF. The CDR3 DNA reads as TGTGCCAGCAGCGGGGAGGGAAACCCCACAGATACGCAGTATTTT.

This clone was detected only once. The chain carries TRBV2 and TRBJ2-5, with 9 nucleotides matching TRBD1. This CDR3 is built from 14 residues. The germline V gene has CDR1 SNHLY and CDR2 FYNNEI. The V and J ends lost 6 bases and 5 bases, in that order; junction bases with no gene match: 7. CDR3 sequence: CASRADRGWETQYF. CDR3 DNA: TGTGCCAGCAGAGCGGACAGGGGATGGGAGACCCAGTACTTC.

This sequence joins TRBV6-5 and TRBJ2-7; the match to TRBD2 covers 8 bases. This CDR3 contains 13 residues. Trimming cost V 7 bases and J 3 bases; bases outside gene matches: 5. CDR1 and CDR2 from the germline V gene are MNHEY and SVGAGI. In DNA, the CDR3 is TGTGCCAGCAAGCGGGGGACCAACTACGAGCAGTACTTC. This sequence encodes CASKRGTNYEQYF.

CDR3 sequence reads: CASSAGPQGVLHEQYF. DNA for the CDR3: TGCGCCAGCAGCGCCGGACCGCAGGGCGTTCTCCACGAGCAGTACTTC. This chain links TRBV5-1 with TRBJ2-5; D perhaps matches TRBD1 (5 bases). The J call may be incorrect, as the DNA end agrees better with TRBJ2-7. Looked up from germline, CDR1 is SGHRS and CDR2 is YFSETQ. There are 16 residues in the CDR3.

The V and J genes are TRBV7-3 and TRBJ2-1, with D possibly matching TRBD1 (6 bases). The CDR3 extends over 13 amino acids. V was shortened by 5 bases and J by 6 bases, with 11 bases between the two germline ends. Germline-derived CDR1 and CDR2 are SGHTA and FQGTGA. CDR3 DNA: TGTGCCAGCAGCGAACAGGGAGTCAATGAGCAGTTCTTC. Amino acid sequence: CASSEQGVNEQFF.

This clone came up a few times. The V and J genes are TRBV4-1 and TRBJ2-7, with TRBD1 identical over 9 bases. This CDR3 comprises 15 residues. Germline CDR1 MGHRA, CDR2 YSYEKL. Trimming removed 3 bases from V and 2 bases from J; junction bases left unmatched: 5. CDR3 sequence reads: CASSHPGQGTYEQYF. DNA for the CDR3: TGCGCCAGCAGCCATCCGGGACAGGGTACCTACGAGCAGTACTTC.

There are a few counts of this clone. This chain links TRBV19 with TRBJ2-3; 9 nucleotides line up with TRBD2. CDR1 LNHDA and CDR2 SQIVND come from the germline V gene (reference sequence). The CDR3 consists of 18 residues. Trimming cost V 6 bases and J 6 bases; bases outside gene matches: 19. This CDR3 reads CASSPLLSWRAGGDTQYF. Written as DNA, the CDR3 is TGTGCCAGTAGCCCCTTACTTAGTTGGAGAGCGGGAGGTGATACGCAGTATTTT.

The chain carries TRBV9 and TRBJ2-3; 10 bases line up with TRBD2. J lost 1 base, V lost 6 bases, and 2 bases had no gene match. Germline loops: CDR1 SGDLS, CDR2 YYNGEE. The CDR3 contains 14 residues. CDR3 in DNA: TGTGCCAGCACCGGGACTAGCGGCACAGATACGCAGTATTTT. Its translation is CASTGTSGTDTQYF.

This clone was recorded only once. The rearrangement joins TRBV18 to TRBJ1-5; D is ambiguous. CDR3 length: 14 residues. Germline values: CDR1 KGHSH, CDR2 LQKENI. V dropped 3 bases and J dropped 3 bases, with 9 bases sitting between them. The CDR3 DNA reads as TGTGCCAGCTCACCTCTTCACAACAATCAGCCCCAGCATTTT. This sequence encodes CASSPLHNNQPQHF.

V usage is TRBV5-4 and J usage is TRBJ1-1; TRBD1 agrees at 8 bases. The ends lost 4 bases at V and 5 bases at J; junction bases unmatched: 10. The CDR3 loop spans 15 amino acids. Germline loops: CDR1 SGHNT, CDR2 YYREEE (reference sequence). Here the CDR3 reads CASSDDRGYRTEAFF. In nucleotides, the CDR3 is TGTGCCAGCAGCGACGACAGGGGTTATCGTACTGAAGCTTTCTTT.

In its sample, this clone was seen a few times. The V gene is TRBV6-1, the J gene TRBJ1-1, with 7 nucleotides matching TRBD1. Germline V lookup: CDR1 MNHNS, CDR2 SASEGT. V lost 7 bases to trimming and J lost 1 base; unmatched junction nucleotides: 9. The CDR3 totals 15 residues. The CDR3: CASTREPGGNTEAFF. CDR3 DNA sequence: TGTGCCAGCACTAGAGAACCAGGGGGGAACACTGAAGCTTTCTTT.

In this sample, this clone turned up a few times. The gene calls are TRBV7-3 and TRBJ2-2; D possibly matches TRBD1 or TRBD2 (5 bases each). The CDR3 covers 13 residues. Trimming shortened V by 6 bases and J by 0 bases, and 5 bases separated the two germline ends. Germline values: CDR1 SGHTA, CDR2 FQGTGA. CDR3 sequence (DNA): TGTGCCAGCAGGGGGGCGAACACCGGGGAGCTGTTTTTT. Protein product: CASRGANTGELFF.